The 13 T cell receptor beta chains reported below all come from one sample, sequenced in a study of blood T cell repertoires in COVID-19. The protocol was immunoSEQ multiplex PCR, while the TCRdb copy is restricted to in-frame clones and leaves out a portion. The table lists tens of thousands of clones, 75% to 90% of them singletons. Sequenced sample: peripheral blood. The receptors here all came from a human donor with acute or convalescent COVID-19. The donor label of this sample is uncertain.

V is TRBV24-1 and J is TRBJ2-1; 8 bases match TRBD2. CDR1 is KGHDR, CDR2 SFDVKD, per germline. V lost 3 bases and J lost 4; bases outside the gene matches: 7. The CDR3 runs to 16 residues. The CDR3 DNA reads as TGTGCCACCAGTGATCCGACGGCGGGGGGTTACAATGAGCAGTTCTTC. It encodes CATSDPTAGGYNEQFF.

The gene calls are TRBV14 and TRBJ1-1; 9 bases fit TRBD1. CDR3 length: 15 amino acids. Trimming cost V 3 bases and J 7 bases; bases outside gene matches: 9. Germline V CDR1 and CDR2: SGHDN, FVKESK. CDR3 sequence reads: CASSQQAGQGLEAFF. The CDR3 DNA sequence: TGTGCCAGCAGCCAGCAAGCAGGACAGGGGCTTGAAGCTTTCTTT.

The chain couples TRBV19 to TRBJ2-4; perhaps TRBD1 as D (7 bases). From germline, CDR1 is LNHDA and CDR2 SQIVND (reference sequence). Trimming removed 1 base from V and 12 bases from J, with 22 bases in between. The CDR3 covers 16 residues. DNA of the CDR3: TGTGCCAGTAGTATAGGCCTTCGGGACAGCCTGGGGGGTCAGTACTTC. The encoded protein is CASSIGLRDSLGGQYF.

The chain has TRBV14 and TRBJ1-4; D might be TRBD1 (6 bases). Trimming took off 0 bases at V and 5 bases at J, with 13 bases between the two ends. This CDR3 has 16 amino acids. The germline V gene encodes CDR1 SGHDN and CDR2 FVKESK. The CDR3 sequence: CASSQDQGLPNEKLFF. Written as DNA, the CDR3 is TGTGCCAGCAGCCAAGATCAGGGGCTACCGAATGAAAAACTGTTTTTT.

The gene calls are TRBV11-3 and TRBJ1-1; maybe TRBD1 (5 bases). The V end was cut by 0 bases, the J end by 7 bases, with 9 bases between. CDR3 length equals 13 residues. Germline lookup yields CDR1 SGHNT and CDR2 YENEEA. CDR3 nucleotides: TGTGCCAGCAGCTTAGAGGGGGGTAGTGAAGCTTTCTTT. The encoded protein is CASSLEGGSEAFF.

The gene calls are TRBV3-1 (or the pseudogene TRBV3-2) and TRBJ1-3, with a tentative D call TRBD1 (6 bases). Per germline, CDR1 LGHDT and CDR2 YNNKEL (reference sequence). The CDR3 spans 17 residues. Trimming removed 6 bases at V and 0 bases at J, with 18 bases between. CDR3 nucleotides: TGTGCCAGCAGGGCGTTACAGGGTTCACTCTCTGGAAACACCATATATTTT. It yields the protein CASRALQGSLSGNTIYF.

V and J are TRBV4-2 and TRBJ2-7; 10 bases match TRBD2. CDR3 length: 16 residues. With 3 bases clipped from V and 0 bases from J, the junction kept 5 bases outside the gene matches. Germline CDR1 is LGHNA and CDR2 is YNFKEQ. The CDR3 loop reads CASSHPGTSVSYEQYF. The CDR3 DNA is TGTGCCAGCAGCCATCCCGGGACTAGCGTCTCCTACGAGCAGTACTTC.

This clone was seen more than once but under ten times. V and J are TRBV30 and TRBJ2-3, with 7 bases matching TRBD1. The ends lost 4 bases at V and 14 bases at J; junction bases unmatched: 12. There are 12 residues in the CDR3. Germline lookup yields CDR1 GTSNPN and CDR2 SVGIG (reference sequence). The CDR3 loop is CAWNRERGQLYF. In nucleotides, the CDR3 is TGTGCCTGGAACCGTGAGAGGGGGCAGTTGTATTTT.

The CDR3 here is CASRSYNEQFF. CDR3 coding DNA: TGTGCCAGCAGGTCATACAATGAGCAGTTCTTC. J is TRBJ2-1 and V is TRBV5-4; D is uncertain. The CDR3 totals 11 residues. V gave up 5 bases and J gave up 4 bases, with 4 bases separating them. In germline, CDR1 is SGHNT, CDR2 YYREEE (reference sequence).

The chain couples TRBV3-1 (or the pseudogene TRBV3-2) to TRBJ2-1; 15 bases match TRBD2. CDR3 length: 17 residues. Germline V lookup: CDR1 LGHDT, CDR2 YNNKEL (reference sequence). The J segment lost 4 bases and the V segment lost 4 bases, leaving 5 bases of the junction unmatched. CDR3 sequence (DNA): TGTGCCAGCAGCCCCTTAGGGACTAGCGGGAGGTACAATGAGCAGTTCTTC. Its translation is CASSPLGTSGRYNEQFF.

This clone was counted a few times. The J gene is TRBJ1-2, the V gene TRBV5-4; 9 nucleotides match TRBD1. CDR3 length: 14 amino acids. With 3 bases clipped from V and 6 bases from J, the junction kept 6 bases outside the gene matches. Germline assignment: CDR1 SGHNT and CDR2 YYREEE (reference sequence). CDR3 region: CASSWGQGQDGYTF. Written as DNA, the CDR3 is TGTGCCAGCAGCTGGGGACAGGGTCAAGATGGCTACACCTTC.

This chain joins TRBV3-1 (or the pseudogene TRBV3-2) and TRBJ1-1, with TRBD1 matching 7 bases. Germline-derived CDR1 and CDR2 are LGHDT and YNNKEL (reference sequence). The CDR3 has 14 residues. The V and J ends lost 9 bases and 1 base, in that order; junction bases with no gene match: 8. Here the CDR3 reads CASRKTGTNTEAFF. For the CDR3, the DNA is TGTGCCAGTAGAAAGACAGGGACGAACACTGAAGCTTTCTTT.

The genes are TRBV4-1 and TRBJ2-1, with D possibly being TRBD2 (6 bases). V was pared by 0 bases and J by 4 bases, with 10 bases between. The CDR3 spans 15 residues. Germline V CDR1 and CDR2: MGHRA, YSYEKL. CDR3 nucleotides: TGCGCCAGCAGCCAAGAACTAGCAGAATACAATGAGCAGTTCTTC. Its translation is CASSQELAEYNEQFF.